This entry is about one T cell receptor (beta chain). The antigen remains unidentified. This record comes from a study of metastatic and nonmetastatic thyroid tumors. About the study: It was across blood and tumor or nodule tissue from malignant and benign thyroid patients that repertoires were compared. Study-level points and caveats: When malignant thyroid tumors were compared with benign nodules, TCR beta diversity was reportedly significantly higher in the malignant tumors. This held in both blood and tumor samples.

Treatment of any kind had been given to no patient before thyroid surgery. In the original workflow: Building a distant-metastasis classifier for papillary thyroid cancer drew on CDR3 differences across clinicopathological groups. TCRdb re-processed the PCR reads through MiXCR. These V and J calls rely on TCRdb rather than the paper's analysis. The data show approximately 30,000 clones, about 30% seen once. This CDR3 spans 11 amino acids. The germline V gene has CDR1 KGHSH and CDR2 LQKENI. Trimming took off 6 bases at V and 5 bases at J, with 6 bases between the two ends. The sequenced sample was blood. This chain connects TRBV18 to TRBJ2-3; no definite D call. This TCR was sampled from a female donor with papillary thyroid cancer or a benign thyroid nodule (not recorded which). Some clones in this sample may be carry-over from other donors' samples. The CDR3 DNA reads TGTGCCAGCTCGGGTGAAGATACGCAGTATTTT. This codes for CASSGEDTQYF. The full variable domain, rest sourced from reference TRBV18 and TRBJ2-3, is NAGVMQNPRHLVRRRGQEARLRCSPMKGHSHVYWYRQLPEEGLKFMVYLQKENIIDESGMPKERFSAEFPKEGPSILRIQQVVRGDSAAYFCASSGEDTQYFGPGTRLTVL.